This TCR beta chain was recovered during a study of shared clonotypes between healthy human individuals. The CDR3 covers 15 residues. CDR1 and CDR2 (germline): SGHKS, YYEKEE (reference sequence). The ends were cut back, 0 bases at V and 0 bases at J, with 7 bases in the middle. From CD4+ cells came CD45RA+ naive and CD45RA-negative memory subsets. Findings of the study overall: The generation probabilities recorded for non-shared clonotypes fell below those of clonotypes shared by all four donors. Measured sharing among donors was expected to vary with sequencing depth.

An assay was performed, and its level was deep. The table came from immunoSEQ multiplex PCR; TCRdb's copy has only in-frame clones and leaves some out. This sample has roughly 1,500,000 clones, with approximately 98% found just once. Points on this clone: What it binds is unknown.

The material sequenced was naive CD4+ T cells sorted from blood. Subset here: CD45RA+ positively selected. This chain uses TRBV5-5 with TRBJ1-5; the D gene is possibly TRBD1 (5 bases). The clonotype originates from a man aged 30 to 39 in good health. CDR3 sequence (DNA): TGTGCCAGCAGCTTGGAAGGGGTTAGCAATCAGCCCCAGCATTTT. It specifies CASSLEGVSNQPQHF. Full variable domain (remainder filled in from reference TRBV5-5 and TRBJ1-5): DAGVTQSPTHLIKTRGQQVTLRCSPISGHKSVSWYQQVLGQGPQFIFQYYEKEERGRGNFPDRFSARQFPNYSSELNVNALLLGDSALYLCASSLEGVSNQPQHFGDGTRLSIL.